Reported below is one T cell receptor (beta chain). Random hexamers primed reverse transcription of about 0.5 to 1 ug RNA. TCR beta CDR3 was amplified by immunoSEQ multiplex PCR. This amplification extended across 54 Vbeta and 13 Jbeta segments. From the immunoSEQ multiplex PCR reads, TCRdb called clonotypes with MiXCR, one entry per CDR3 protein. This sample has a few hundred thousand distinct CDR3 sequences, with 90% to 95% found just once. This specimen comes from a study of CD8 T cells in Susac syndrome. The sequence derives from a human donor with multiple sclerosis. The sample was CD8+ T cells from PBMCs.

The CDR3 protein is CASTRTGEQYF. CDR3 nucleotides: TGTGCCAGCACTCGGACAGGAGAGCAGTACTTC. The genes are TRBV7-9 and TRBJ2-7; 7 bases line up with TRBD1. Germline trimming cut 7 bases from V and 7 bases from J; bases unmatched to any gene: 4. Germline lookup yields CDR1 SEHNR and CDR2 FQNEAQ (reference sequence). The CDR3 has 11 residues.